These 17 T cell receptor beta chains were sequenced from one sample in a study of T cell responses to AZD1222 COVID-19 vaccine. Sequencing used immunoSEQ multiplex PCR; TCRdb keeps in-frame clones, though not all of them. The sample yields about 150,000 clones, about 90% seen once. The sample here was peripheral blood, taken 28 days after the second AZD1222 dose. The source of these receptors is an adult who received the AZD1222 COVID-19 vaccine.

Points on this clone: The germline gene is not matched at one end of the junction; a read error may be the cause. The V gene is TRBV6-5, the J gene TRBJ2-5; D unresolved. CDR3 length equals 13 residues. Germline loops: CDR1 MNHEY, CDR2 SVGAGI. The DNA of the CDR3 is TGTGCCAGTAGCTCCGGATTCCAACAGACCCAGTACTTC. Encoded protein: CASSSGFQQTQYF.

This chain joins TRBV14 and TRBJ2-6, with 14 bases matching TRBD2. The CDR3 runs to 20 residues. Unmatched junction bases numbered 5, after V lost 1 base and J lost 0 bases. CDR1 and CDR2 (germline): SGHDN, FVKESK. The CDR3 region is CASSQGTSGRWISGANVLTF. CDR3 nucleotides: TGTGCCAGCAGCCAAGGGACTAGCGGGAGGTGGATCTCTGGGGCCAACGTCCTGACTTTC. Variable domain in full (rest from reference TRBV14 and TRBJ2-6): EAGVTQFPSHSVIEKGQTVTLRCDPISGHDNLYWYRRVMGKEIKFLLHFVKESKQDESGMPNNRFLAERTGGTYSTLKVQPAELEDSGVYFCASSQGTSGRWISGANVLTFGAGSRLTVL.

The chain links TRBV6-5 to TRBJ2-3, with D possibly matching TRBD2 (6 bases). This CDR3 region has 16 residues. V dropped 1 base and J dropped 3 bases, with 14 bases sitting between them. CDR1 and CDR2 from the germline V gene are MNHEY and SVGAGI. The CDR3 region is CASSYWSGVGTDTQYF. The CDR3 DNA sequence: TGTGCCAGCAGTTACTGGTCGGGAGTGGGGACAGATACGCAGTATTTT.

CDR3 sequence (DNA): TGTGCCAGCAGCGGGCCCCGCGGGGTCACTGAAGCTTTCTTT. Amino acids: CASSGPRGVTEAFF. The rearrangement links TRBV9 to TRBJ1-1, with D unclear. V was clipped by 3 bases and J by 4 bases, with 13 bases between them. Germline V gene data show CDR1 as SGDLS and CDR2 as YYNGEE. The length of the CDR3 is 14 residues.

The chain is built from TRBV28 and TRBJ2-5, with 9 bases fitting TRBD1. V lost 6 bases, J lost 1 base, and 9 bases stayed unmatched. Germline values: CDR1 MDHEN, CDR2 SYDVKM. The CDR3 loop spans 16 amino acids. The CDR3 protein is CASRGQGQSLQETQYF. The CDR3 nucleotides read TGTGCCAGCAGGGGACAGGGACAGTCCCTCCAAGAGACCCAGTACTTC.

V usage is TRBV27 and J usage is TRBJ1-2; no firm D call. CDR1 is MNHEY, CDR2 SMNVEV, per germline (reference sequence). V lost 4 bases to trimming and J lost 2 bases, with 11 bases between them. The length of the CDR3 is 14 residues. CDR3 sequence reads: CASSSSLGNYGYTF. CDR3 sequence (DNA): TGTGCCAGCAGTTCCTCCCTCGGGAACTATGGCTACACCTTC.

This chain links TRBV5-1 with TRBJ2-1; 11 bases align to TRBD2. Germline V gene lookup returns CDR1 SGHRS and CDR2 YFSETQ. With 1 base clipped from V and 7 bases from J, the junction kept 4 bases outside the gene matches. The CDR3 runs to 15 residues. This CDR3 reads CASSLLAGGFNEQFF. The CDR3 DNA reads TGCGCCAGCAGCTTGTTAGCGGGAGGGTTTAATGAGCAGTTCTTC.

The chain has TRBV19 and TRBJ2-1, with 11 positions matching TRBD2. Germline V CDR1 and CDR2: LNHDA, SQIVND (reference sequence). The CDR3 has 16 amino acids. The junction had 6 bases not matched to a gene; V was cut back by 5 bases and J by 3 bases. CDR3 coding DNA: TGTGCCAGTAGTTGGGCCCTAGCGGGAGGCTACAATGAGCAGTTCTTC. Amino acids: CASSWALAGGYNEQFF.

The rearrangement joins TRBV19 to TRBJ2-3, with D perhaps matching TRBD1 (6 bases). V gave up 7 bases and J gave up 2 bases, with 13 bases separating them. Germline assignment: CDR1 LNHDA and CDR2 SQIVND (reference sequence). The CDR3 has 14 residues. The CDR3 loop is CASTVGHATDTQYF. CDR3 DNA sequence: TGTGCCAGTACCGTGGGACATGCCACAGATACGCAGTATTTT.

The chain links TRBV4-2 to TRBJ2-6; D gene unclear. In germline, CDR1 is LGHNA, CDR2 YNFKEQ. Trimming cost V 0 bases and J 0 bases, with 9 bases left between them. This CDR3 is built from 17 residues. In DNA, the CDR3 is TGTGCCAGCAGCCAAGAGGTTGGCGTCTCTGGGGCCAACGTCCTGACTTTC. Residues: CASSQEVGVSGANVLTF.

The V call is TRBV5-4, the J call TRBJ1-1; maybe TRBD1 (5 bases). The CDR3 loop spans 13 amino acids. V gave up 7 bases and J gave up 0 bases, with 10 bases separating them. Germline V gene sequence: CDR1 SGHNT, CDR2 YYREEE (reference sequence). Here the CDR3 DNA reads TGTGCCAGCTGTCAGGGTTTGAACACTGAAGCTTTCTTT. Encoded protein: CASCQGLNTEAFF.

Note on this clone: Other DNA sequences of this sample code for an identical CDR3. This chain uses TRBV2 with TRBJ2-3; TRBD2 matches at 10 bases. Germline CDR1 reads SNHLY; CDR2 reads FYNNEI. V lost 3 bases to trimming and J lost 0 bases; unmatched junction nucleotides: 0. This CDR3 has 15 residues. The CDR3 spells CASSETSGSTDTQYF. In DNA form, the CDR3 reads TGTGCCAGCAGTGAGACTAGCGGGAGCACAGATACGCAGTATTTT. The full variable domain, rest sourced from reference TRBV2 and TRBJ2-3, is EPEVTQTPSHQVTQMGQEVILRCVPISNHLYFYWYRQILGQKVEFLVSFYNNEISEKSEIFDDQFSVERPDGSNFTLKIRSTKLEDSAMYFCASSETSGSTDTQYFGPGTRLTVL.

This chain uses TRBV4-1 with TRBJ1-1; 8 nucleotides match TRBD1. The V and J ends lost 4 bases and 4 bases, in that order; junction bases with no gene match: 11. CDR3 length: 16 amino acids. CDR1 MGHRA and CDR2 YSYEKL come from the germline V gene. As DNA, the CDR3 is TGCGCCAGCAGCCCTGGACAGGGCGCCTCGGGCACTGAAGCTTTCTTT. Translating gives CASSPGQGASGTEAFF.

The gene calls are TRBV6-5 and TRBJ1-2, with TRBD1 matching 7 bases. The junction had 9 bases not matched to a gene; V was cut back by 6 bases and J by 5 bases. The CDR3 loop spans 14 amino acids. Germline V gives CDR1 MNHEY, CDR2 SVGAGI. CDR3 sequence reads: CASSSTGLGYGYTF. CDR3 bases: TGTGCCAGCAGCTCGACAGGGCTCGGTTATGGCTACACCTTC.

This rearrangement joins TRBV5-4 to TRBJ1-6; D not resolved. The CDR3 extends over 14 amino acids. Germline loops: CDR1 SGHNT, CDR2 YYREEE (reference sequence). Trimming pared 0 bases from V and 4 bases from J, leaving 5 bases between. The CDR3 DNA is TGTGCCAGCAGCTTGGGGACTTATAATTCACCCCTCCACTTT. It codes for CASSLGTYNSPLHF.

This clone was seen a single time. The chain combines TRBV19 with TRBJ2-7; D is possibly TRBD2 (6 bases). This CDR3 is built from 15 residues. Deletions cut 4 bases from V and 7 bases from J, with 20 bases between. Germline CDR1 is LNHDA and CDR2 is SQIVND (reference sequence). As DNA, the CDR3 is TGTGCCAGTAGTACCCACCTTAGCGGAGCACGGGAGCAGTACTTC. Its protein is CASSTHLSGAREQYF.

The rearrangement links TRBV4-3 to TRBJ1-2, with D unresolved. CDR1 and CDR2 (germline): LGHNA, YSLEER. Trimming shortened V by 3 bases and J by 7 bases, and 12 bases separated the two germline ends. The CDR3 runs 13 residues. As DNA, the CDR3 is TGCGCCAGCAGCCAGTCACGTCCGTTTGGCTACACCTTC. It is translated as CASSQSRPFGYTF.